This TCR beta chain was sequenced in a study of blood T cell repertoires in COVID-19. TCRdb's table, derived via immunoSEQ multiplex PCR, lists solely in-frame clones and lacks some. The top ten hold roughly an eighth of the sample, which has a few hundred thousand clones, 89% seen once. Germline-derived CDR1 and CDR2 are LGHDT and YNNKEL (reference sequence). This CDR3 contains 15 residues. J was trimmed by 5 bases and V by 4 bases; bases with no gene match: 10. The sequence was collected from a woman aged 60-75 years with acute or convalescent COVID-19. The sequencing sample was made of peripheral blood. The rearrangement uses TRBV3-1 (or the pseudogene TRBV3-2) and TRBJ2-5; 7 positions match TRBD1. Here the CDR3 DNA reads TGTGCCAGCAGCCTAGGACTCCCGACAGGGGAGACCCAGTACTTC. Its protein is CASSLGLPTGETQYF.